This T cell receptor (beta chain) emerged from a study of T cells in Graves' hyperthyroidism and ophthalmopathy. Trimming removed 7 bases at V and 0 bases at J, with 8 bases between. Germline lookup yields CDR1 MNHNS and CDR2 SASEGT. This CDR3 is built from 13 residues. Those with hyperthyroidism were 18 to 65 years old, newly diagnosed, and ill for under 2 months. Authors of the study amplified TCR beta CDR3 regions from RNA transcripts. HTBI primers drove first-round RT-PCR of the TCR CDR3. MiXCR, run by TCRdb on the multiplex PCR reads, gives a single entry per CDR3 protein. Of about 380,000 distinct CDR3 sequences detected, over 11% appear once; the ten largest clones hold approximately 10%.

Source material: blood. This rearrangement joins TRBV6-1 to TRBJ2-3; the D is unclear. This sequence originates from a woman aged 55-69 years with Graves' hyperthyroidism. The CDR3 protein is CASIGSSTDTQYF. The CDR3 nucleotides read TGTGCCAGCATAGGCAGCAGCACAGATACGCAGTATTTT.